Shown below are 13 T cell receptor beta chains from a single sample sequenced in a study of technical replicates of blood from a few donors (dated by TCRdb to 2017 to 2019). Receptor libraries were prepared by the immunoSEQ multiplex PCR assay. The table was pulled from immuneACCESS by TCRdb, which kept in-frame rearrangements only. Such tables lose some clones; where checked, under half of the loss comes from unresolved V genes, and the rest has no known cause. Recorded for this sample are about 79,000 clones; roughly 94% of them occurred a single time. Under 0.3% of the sample rests with the top ten. The sequenced sample was T cells isolated from PBMCs. The receptors shown here come from a human donor in good health.

The chain recombines TRBV5-1 with TRBJ2-1; 7 positions match TRBD2. Germline CDR1 reads SGHRS; CDR2 reads YFSETQ. The V and J ends lost 0 bases and 1 base, in that order; junction bases with no gene match: 4. This CDR3 has 16 amino acids. The CDR3 nucleotides read TGCGCCAGCAGCTTGGTTGCGGGGGATTCCTACAATGAGCAGTTCTTC. Its translation: CASSLVAGDSYNEQFF.

This chain connects TRBV7-9 to TRBJ2-1, with 14 bases aligning to TRBD2. The germline gives CDR1 SEHNR, CDR2 FQNEAQ (reference sequence). With V trimmed by 2 bases and J by 5 bases, 11 bases remained unmatched. The CDR3 length is 19 residues. The CDR3 DNA reads TGTGCCAGCAGCTTAAACCGTGGACTAGCGGGGGGAGTAAACAATGAGCAGTTCTTC. It codes for CASSLNRGLAGGVNNEQFF.

This chain joins TRBV4-1 and TRBJ1-4, with D tentatively TRBD1 (6 bases). Germline V gives CDR1 MGHRA, CDR2 YSYEKL. V gave up 3 bases and J gave up 5 bases, with 19 bases separating them. The CDR3 is 17 residues long. The CDR3 nucleotides read TGCGCCAGCAGCCATCCAAAGTCGAGGGGGTTGAATGAAAAACTGTTTTTT. It yields the protein CASSHPKSRGLNEKLFF.

V usage is TRBV9 and J usage is TRBJ2-7; D remains unclear. CDR3 length: 13 amino acids. Trimming cost V 3 bases and J 10 bases, with 17 bases left between them. The germline V gene has CDR1 SGDLS and CDR2 YYNGEE. The CDR3 is CASSAPSASDQYF. CDR3 nucleotide sequence: TGTGCCAGCAGCGCCCCTAGTGCGTCGGATCAGTACTTC.

The chain is built from TRBV12-5 and TRBJ2-7, with a tentative D call TRBD2 (6 bases). Trimming left V 7 bases short and J 2 bases short, with 15 bases between. Germline CDR1 is LGHNT and CDR2 is FRNRAP. The CDR3 is 14 amino acids. The CDR3 bases are TGTGCTAGTGCCCCGGGACTTCTTCCCTACGAGCAGTACTTC. It codes for CASAPGLLPYEQYF.

V and J are TRBV30 and TRBJ2-5; 12 bases are shared with TRBD2. This CDR3 region has 14 residues. CDR1 and CDR2 from the germline V gene are GTSNPN and SVGIG (reference sequence). V dropped 4 bases and J dropped 5; count of bases not matched to a gene: 5. The CDR3: CAWTRGLAGETQYF. Here the CDR3 DNA reads TGTGCCTGGACGCGCGGACTAGCGGGGGAGACCCAGTACTTC. Supplemented by reference TRBV30 and TRBJ2-5, the full variable domain reads SQTIHQWPATLVQPVGSPLSLECTVEGTSNPNLYWYRQAAGRGLQLLFYSVGIGQISSEVPQNLSASRPQDRQFILSSKKLLLSDSGFYLCAWTRGLAGETQYFGPGTRLLVL.

The chain joins TRBV7-2 to TRBJ2-7; 9 positions agree with TRBD2. CDR1 SGHTA and CDR2 FQGNSA come from the germline V gene. The CDR3 runs to 15 residues. Losses at the gene ends were 2 bases for V and 3 bases for J; bases not matched to a gene: 5. The CDR3 DNA sequence: TGTGCCAGCAGCTTAAGGGCGGGGGGGAACTACGAGCAGTACTTC. As protein: CASSLRAGGNYEQYF. Full variable domain (rest looked up from reference TRBV7-2 and TRBJ2-7): GAGVSQSPSNKVTEKGKDVELRCDPISGHTALYWYRQSLGQGLEFLIYFQGNSAPDKSGLPSDRFSAERTGGSVSTLTIQRTQQEDSAVYLCASSLRAGGNYEQYFGPGTRLTVT.

The chain carries TRBV19 and TRBJ1-5; 9 bases match TRBD1. V was clipped by 6 bases and J by 5 bases; unmatched bases: 8. The germline V gene has CDR1 LNHDA and CDR2 SQIVND (reference sequence). The CDR3 sequence is 15 residues long. The CDR3 reads CASRTGQGFYQPQHF. CDR3 coding DNA: TGTGCCAGTAGGACGGGACAGGGTTTCTATCAGCCCCAGCATTTT.

The chain carries TRBV29-1 and TRBJ2-7, with TRBD1 matching over 9 bases. The CDR3 loop spans 19 amino acids. Germline-derived CDR1 and CDR2 are SQVTM and ANQGSEA. J lost 0 bases, V lost 2 bases, and 17 bases had no gene match. CDR3 protein: CSVELVRQGEYPGSYEQYF. The DNA of the CDR3 is TGCAGCGTTGAATTAGTCCGACAGGGGGAGTATCCCGGCTCCTACGAGCAGTACTTC.

The V gene is TRBV5-1, the J gene TRBJ1-5; D might be TRBD1 (6 bases). Germline-derived CDR1 and CDR2 are SGHRS and YFSETQ. The CDR3 covers 14 residues. Trimming took off 2 bases at V and 3 bases at J, with 9 bases between the two ends. DNA of the CDR3: TGCGCCAGCAGCTTAGGGGACATCAATCAGCCCCAGCATTTT. It specifies CASSLGDINQPQHF.

The CDR3 is CAISDSSQKQFF. Written as DNA, the CDR3 is TGTGCCATCAGTGATAGTTCGCAAAAGCAGTTCTTC. The rearrangement uses TRBV10-3 and TRBJ2-1; D gene uncertain. There are 12 residues in the CDR3. V was shortened by 3 bases and J by 11 bases, with 11 bases between the two germline ends. Per germline, CDR1 ENHRY and CDR2 SYGVKD.

This chain uses TRBV19 with TRBJ2-5, with a possible D match to TRBD2 (6 bases). Germline loops: CDR1 LNHDA, CDR2 SQIVND (reference sequence). Trimming left V 6 bases short and J 2 bases short, with 10 bases between. The CDR3 has 13 residues. Written as DNA, the CDR3 is TGTGCCAGTAGCGGGACTCTTCAAGAGACCCAGTACTTC. As protein: CASSGTLQETQYF. Drawing the rest from reference TRBV19 and TRBJ2-5, the complete variable domain is DGGITQSPKYLFRKEGQNVTLSCEQNLNHDAMYWYRQDPGQGLRLIYYSQIVNDFQKGDIAEGYSVSREKKESFPLTVTSAQKNPTAFYLCASSGTLQETQYFGPGTRLLVL.

The V gene is TRBV2, the J gene TRBJ2-5; the match to TRBD2 covers 7 bases. The CDR3 extends over 18 amino acids. V lost 10 bases to trimming and J lost 10 bases; unmatched junction nucleotides: 30. Germline-derived CDR1 and CDR2 are SNHLY and FYNNEI. CDR3 protein: CATQKEPAGYHGETYQYF. DNA for the CDR3: TGTGCCACCCAGAAGGAACCAGCGGGGTATCACGGGGAGACTTACCAGTACTTC.